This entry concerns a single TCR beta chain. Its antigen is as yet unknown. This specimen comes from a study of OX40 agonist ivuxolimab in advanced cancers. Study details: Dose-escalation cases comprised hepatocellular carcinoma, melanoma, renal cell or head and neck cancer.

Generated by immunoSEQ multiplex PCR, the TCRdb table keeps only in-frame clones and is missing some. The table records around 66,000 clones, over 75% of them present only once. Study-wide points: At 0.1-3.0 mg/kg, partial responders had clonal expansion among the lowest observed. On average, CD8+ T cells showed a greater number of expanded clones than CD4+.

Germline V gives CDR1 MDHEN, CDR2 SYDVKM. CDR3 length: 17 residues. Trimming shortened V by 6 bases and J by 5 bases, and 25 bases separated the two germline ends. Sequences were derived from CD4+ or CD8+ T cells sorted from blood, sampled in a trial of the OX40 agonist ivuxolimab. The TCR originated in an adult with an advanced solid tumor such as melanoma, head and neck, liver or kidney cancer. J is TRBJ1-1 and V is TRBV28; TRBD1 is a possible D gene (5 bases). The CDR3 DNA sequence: TGTGCCAGCAGATACCGGGGCACAGGAGTCGGTAAGACTGAAGCTTTCTTT. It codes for CASRYRGTGVGKTEAFF.